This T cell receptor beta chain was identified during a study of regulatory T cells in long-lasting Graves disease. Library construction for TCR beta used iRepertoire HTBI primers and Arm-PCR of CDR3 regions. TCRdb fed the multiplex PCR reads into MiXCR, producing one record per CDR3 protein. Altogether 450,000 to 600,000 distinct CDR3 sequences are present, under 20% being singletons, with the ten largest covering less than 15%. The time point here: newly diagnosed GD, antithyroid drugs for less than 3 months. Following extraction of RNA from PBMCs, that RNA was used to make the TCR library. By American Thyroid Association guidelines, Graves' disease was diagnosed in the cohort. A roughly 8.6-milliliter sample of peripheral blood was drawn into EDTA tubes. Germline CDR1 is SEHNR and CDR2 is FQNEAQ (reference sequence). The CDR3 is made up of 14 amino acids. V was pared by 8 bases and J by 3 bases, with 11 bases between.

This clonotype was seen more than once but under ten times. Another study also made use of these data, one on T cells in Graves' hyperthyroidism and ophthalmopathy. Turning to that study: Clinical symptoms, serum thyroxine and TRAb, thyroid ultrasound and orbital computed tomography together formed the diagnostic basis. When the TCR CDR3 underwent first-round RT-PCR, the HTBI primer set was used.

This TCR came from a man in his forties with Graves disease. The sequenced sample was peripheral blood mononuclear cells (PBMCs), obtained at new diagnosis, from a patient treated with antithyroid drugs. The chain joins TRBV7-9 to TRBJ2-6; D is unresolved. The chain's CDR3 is CASGLEGGANVLTF. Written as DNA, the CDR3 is TGTGCCAGCGGCCTCGAAGGTGGGGCCAACGTCCTGACTTTC.